Shown below are 21 T cell receptor beta chains from a single sample sequenced in a study of T cell repertoires and HLA-DP antigens. The antigens of these receptors remain unknown. Only in-frame clones appear in the TCRdb table, and some are missing; sequencing was by immunoSEQ multiplex PCR. The sample comprises about 89,000 clones, about 89% of which are singletons, and about 1.5% rests with the top ten. The source material was CD4+ T cells from PBMCs. These receptor sequences come from a man in his fifties or sixties in good health and CMV-seronegative.

The genes are TRBV7-9 and TRBJ2-3; D ambiguous. The CDR3 runs to 14 residues. Trimming took off 5 bases at V and 3 bases at J, with 12 bases between the two ends. The germline gives CDR1 SEHNR, CDR2 FQNEAQ (reference sequence). CDR3 loop: CASSPLGITDTQYF. The CDR3 DNA is TGTGCCAGCAGCCCTTTGGGGATTACAGATACGCAGTATTTT. The complete variable domain, with remaining parts taken from reference TRBV7-9 and TRBJ2-3, reads DTGVSQNPRHKITKRGQNVTFRCDPISEHNRLYWYRQTLGQGPEFLTYFQNEAQLEKSRLLSDRFSAERPKGSFSTLEIQRTEQGDSAMYLCASSPLGITDTQYFGPGTRLTVL.

The genes are TRBV27 and TRBJ2-7, with TRBD1 identical over 9 bases. With 3 bases clipped from V and 1 base from J, the junction kept 4 bases outside the gene matches. The CDR3 contains 15 residues. The V gene's germline CDR1 is MNHEY and CDR2 SMNVEV (reference sequence). CDR3: CASSFAGTGSYEQYF. As DNA, the CDR3 is TGTGCCAGCAGTTTCGCCGGGACAGGGTCCTACGAGCAGTACTTC.

This clone has only one observation. The genes are TRBV21-1 and TRBJ1-1. TRBV21-1 is flagged as a pseudogene. CDR3 length: 13 amino acids. CDR3 residues: CASSKLRNTEAFF. The CDR3 nucleotides are TGTGCCAGCAGCAAACTGAGGAACACTGAAGCTTTCTTT.

The CDR3 nucleotides read TGTGCCAGCAGCGGGGACGTAATGAACACTGAAGCTTTCTTT. It specifies CASSGDVMNTEAFF. The rearrangement uses TRBV9 and TRBJ1-1; TRBD1 is a possible D gene (5 bases). CDR1 and CDR2 (germline): SGDLS, YYNGEE. The CDR3 consists of 14 residues. V dropped 3 bases and J dropped 0 bases, with 9 bases sitting between them. Drawing the rest from reference TRBV9 and TRBJ1-1, the complete variable domain is DSGVTQTPKHLITATGQRVTLRCSPRSGDLSVYWYQQSLDQGLQFLIQYYNGEERAKGNILERFSAQQFPDLHSELNLSSLELGDSALYFCASSGDVMNTEAFFGQGTRLTVV.

The chain uses TRBV4-3 and TRBJ1-2, with TRBD1 as a possible D gene (5 bases). CDR1 LGHNA and CDR2 YSLEER come from the germline V gene. There are 16 residues in the CDR3. V lost 0 bases and J lost 4, with 15 bases in between. The CDR3 DNA reads TGCGCCAGCAGCCAAGATGGGGGGGGGAATGGCTATGGCTACACCTTC. Amino acids: CASSQDGGGNGYGYTF.

V is TRBV6-5 and J is TRBJ2-7, with a weak D call TRBD2 (5 bases). The CDR3 loop spans 15 amino acids. Trimming took off 6 bases at V and 7 bases at J, with 22 bases between the two ends. CDR1 and CDR2 from the germline V gene are MNHEY and SVGAGI. The CDR3 is CASSSGPQNSGEQYF. CDR3 DNA sequence: TGTGCCAGCAGCTCAGGACCACAAAACTCGGGGGAGCAGTACTTC.

This rearrangement joins TRBV5-6 to TRBJ2-7; D not resolved. Trimming removed 7 bases from V and 2 bases from J, with 13 bases in between. The CDR3 contains 13 residues. Per the germline V gene, CDR1 is SGHDT and CDR2 is YYEEEE. Written as DNA, the CDR3 is TGTGCCAGCTGCACAAAGGTGGCCTACGAGCAGTACTTC. As protein: CASCTKVAYEQYF.

The gene calls are TRBV19 and TRBJ1-2; D is unresolved. V dropped 7 bases and J dropped 8 bases, with 17 bases sitting between them. The V gene's germline CDR1 is LNHDA and CDR2 SQIVND (reference sequence). The CDR3 totals 13 residues. CDR3 loop: CASTDRGSGGYTF. CDR3 DNA: TGTGCCAGTACCGACCGGGGTTCGGGGGGCTACACCTTC. Complete variable domain (other parts from reference TRBV19 and TRBJ1-2): DGGITQSPKYLFRKEGQNVTLSCEQNLNHDAMYWYRQDPGQGLRLIYYSQIVNDFQKGDIAEGYSVSREKKESFPLTVTSAQKNPTAFYLCASTDRGSGGYTFGSGTRLTVV.

The rearrangement uses TRBV2 and TRBJ2-2; 12 bases are shared with TRBD2. CDR3 length equals 15 residues. Germline CDR1 and CDR2: SNHLY and FYNNEI. V lost 7 bases and J lost 1; bases outside the gene matches: 1. CDR3 in amino acids: CASKLAGGNTGELFF. In DNA, the CDR3 is TGTGCCAGCAAACTAGCGGGGGGGAACACCGGGGAGCTGTTTTTT.

The chain combines TRBV19 with TRBJ2-4; D tentatively fits TRBD1 or TRBD2 (7 bases each). The germline gives CDR1 LNHDA, CDR2 SQIVND (reference sequence). The CDR3 is made up of 15 amino acids. The V gene lost 7 bases and the J gene lost 0 bases, with 13 bases spanning the gap. CDR3 amino acids: CASMGGGRAKNIQYF. Here the CDR3 DNA reads TGTGCCAGTATGGGAGGGGGCCGAGCCAAAAACATTCAGTACTTC.

The CDR3 DNA reads as TGCGCCAGCAGTCCTAATCAAGAGACCCAGTACTTC. This encodes CASSPNQETQYF. The chain links TRBV10-2 to TRBJ2-5; no clear D. The length of the CDR3 is 12 residues. V gave up 5 bases and J gave up 2 bases, with 6 bases separating them. In germline, CDR1 is WSHSY, CDR2 SAAADI.

This clone has just one count. The chain uses TRBV30 and TRBJ2-2; D is uncertain. Trimming removed 0 bases from V and 6 bases from J, with 8 bases in between. CDR1 is GTSNPN and CDR2 is SVGIG in the germline V gene (reference sequence). The CDR3 extends over 13 amino acids. CDR3 bases: TGTGCCTGGAGTGTACTTGGCTCCGGGGAGCTGTTTTTT. Its protein product is CAWSVLGSGELFF.

This clone was recorded only once. V is TRBV6-1 and J is TRBJ1-4; D might be TRBD1 (5 bases). The germline V gene encodes CDR1 MNHNS and CDR2 SASEGT. The CDR3 spans 14 residues. Trimming removed 5 bases from V and 4 bases from J, with 11 bases in between. The CDR3 protein is CASSRPGLNEKLFF. The CDR3 DNA reads as TGTGCCAGCAGTCGCCCGGGACTTAATGAAAAACTGTTTTTT.

This clone was seen just once. The V call is TRBV5-1, the J call TRBJ2-5; TRBD1 agrees at 11 bases. Germline V lookup: CDR1 SGHRS, CDR2 YFSETQ. CDR3 length: 15 residues. V trimming: 4 bases; J trimming: 5 bases; junction bases outside the gene matches: 7. For the CDR3, the DNA is TGCGCCAGCAGCCCCACGGACAGGGGGCTGGAGACCCAGTACTTC. It specifies CASSPTDRGLETQYF.

The chain employs TRBV5-4 and TRBJ2-1; D may be TRBD1 (6 bases). The V end lost 4 bases, the J end lost 4 bases, and 15 bases lay between the germline ends. This CDR3 comprises 15 residues. Germline CDR1 and CDR2: SGHNT and YYREEE (reference sequence). CDR3 nucleotide sequence: TGTGCCAGCAGCCCGGGCCAGGGGACGTACAATGAGCAGTTCTTC. It encodes CASSPGQGTYNEQFF.

The rearrangement links TRBV12-5 to TRBJ1-1; D might be TRBD1 (5 bases). This CDR3 contains 13 residues. Trimming stripped 5 bases from V and 3 bases from J, with 10 bases between. In germline, CDR1 is LGHNT, CDR2 FRNRAP. The CDR3 coding sequence is TGTGCTAGTGGTCGATCGGGGGACACTGAAGCTTTCTTT. Translating it yields CASGRSGDTEAFF. The variable domain in full, completed from reference TRBV12-5 and TRBJ1-1, reads DARVTQTPRHKVTEMGQEVTMRCQPILGHNTVFWYRQTMMQGLELLAYFRNRAPLDDSGMPKDRFSAEMPDATLATLKIQPSEPRDSAVYFCASGRSGDTEAFFGQGTRLTVV.

The chain joins TRBV7-3 to TRBJ1-1; D unresolved. The CDR3 has 14 amino acids. Germline V gene lookup returns CDR1 SGHTA and CDR2 FQGTGA. With 8 bases removed from V and 1 base from J, the gap between germline ends came to 14 bases. CDR3 in amino acids: CASQKTAGNTEAFF. In nucleotides, the CDR3 is TGTGCCAGCCAAAAAACGGCAGGGAACACTGAAGCTTTCTTT.

The chain recombines TRBV7-9 with TRBJ1-2; possibly TRBD1 for D (6 bases). Per germline, CDR1 SEHNR and CDR2 FQNEAQ (reference sequence). The CDR3 loop spans 12 amino acids. Trimming stripped 5 bases from V and 5 bases from J, with 9 bases between. Written as DNA, the CDR3 is TGTGCCAGCAGCGGAGGGGGTTATGGCTACACCTTC. Translation: CASSGGGYGYTF.

The chain employs TRBV6-6 and TRBJ2-5; 9 bases are shared with TRBD1. Gene TRBJ2-7 matches the end of the DNA better, so the J call may be wrong. The CDR3 extends over 14 amino acids. CDR1 is MNHNY and CDR2 is SVGAGI in the germline V gene (reference sequence). Here the CDR3 DNA reads TGTGCCAGCAGGGAAACGGGACAGGGCTACGAGCAGTACTTC. It yields the protein CASRETGQGYEQYF.

The chain recombines TRBV7-2 with TRBJ2-5, with D perhaps matching TRBD1 or TRBD2 (6 bases each). The germline V and J ends were trimmed by 5 bases and 8 bases, with 21 bases remaining between them. Germline CDR1 SGHTA, CDR2 FQGNSA. CDR3 size: 15 residues. The CDR3 loop reads CASSAGQTQEKTQYF. CDR3 sequence (DNA): TGTGCCAGCAGCGCGGGACAAACCCAAGAGAAAACCCAGTACTTC.

The chain couples TRBV7-2 to TRBJ2-5, with 7 bases lining up with TRBD2. Germline values: CDR1 SGHTA, CDR2 FQGNSA. The trim removed 8 bases at V and 5 bases at J, leaving 5 bases unmatched. The CDR3 runs 12 residues. The CDR3 loop is CASGRAGETQYF. Here the CDR3 DNA reads TGTGCCAGCGGGAGGGCGGGGGAGACCCAGTACTTC.